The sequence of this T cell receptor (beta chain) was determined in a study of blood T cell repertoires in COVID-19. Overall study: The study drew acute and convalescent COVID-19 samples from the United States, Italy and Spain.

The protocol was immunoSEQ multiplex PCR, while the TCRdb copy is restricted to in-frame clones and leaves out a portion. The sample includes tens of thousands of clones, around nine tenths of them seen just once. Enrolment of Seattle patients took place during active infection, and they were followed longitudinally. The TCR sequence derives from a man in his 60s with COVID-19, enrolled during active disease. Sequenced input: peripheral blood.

The CDR3 is CASSVIPTGGAGATGELFF. The DNA for the CDR3 is TGTGCCAGCAGTGTGATACCGACAGGGGGCGCGGGAGCCACCGGGGAGCTGTTTTTT. The chain uses TRBV6-1 and TRBJ2-2, with TRBD1 matching over 10 bases. The germline CDR1 and CDR2 sequences are MNHNS and SASEGT. V shed 4 bases and J 4 bases; nucleotides not matched to a gene: 15. The CDR3 loop spans 19 amino acids.